The 14 T cell receptor beta chains listed next were all sequenced from one sample in a study of Tregs in tolerant kidney transplant recipients. Related graft donors supplied nonmyeloablative bone marrow transplants, and mixed chimerism was transient. Profiling relied on immunoSEQ multiplex PCR, and the TCRdb table lists in-frame clones only, not all of them. This repertoire shows 54,000 or so clones, 91% found once; its top ten account for 13% to 15%. This material consisted of CD8+ T cells from blood (PBMCs), taken 24 months after the transplant. The receptors here all came from a human patient who received a combined kidney and bone marrow transplant. The T cells may come from the graft donor.

CDR3 in DNA: TGTGCCAGCAGCAACACCCACAGGACTAGCGGGGGGGACAATGAGCAGTTCTTC. It yields the protein CASSNTHRTSGGDNEQFF. The gene calls are TRBV28 and TRBJ2-1; TRBD2 aligns across 15 bases. The trim removed 6 bases at V and 5 bases at J, leaving 11 bases unmatched. This CDR3 is built from 18 residues. Germline-derived CDR1 and CDR2 are MDHEN and SYDVKM.

V usage is TRBV5-1 and J usage is TRBJ1-2, with TRBD1 matching over 8 bases. The CDR3 loop spans 17 amino acids. Germline CDR1 and CDR2: SGHRS and YFSETQ. The J segment lost 1 base and the V segment lost 3 bases, leaving 11 bases of the junction unmatched. The CDR3 reads CASSSRGQPDLNYGYTF. In nucleotides, the CDR3 is TGCGCCAGCAGCTCCAGGGGGCAACCGGATCTTAACTATGGCTACACCTTC.

V usage is TRBV5-8 and J usage is TRBJ1-2, with 8 bases that match TRBD1. The CDR3 is made up of 13 amino acids. Germline V gene data show CDR1 as SGHTS and CDR2 as YDEGEE. The ends lost 0 bases at V and 8 bases at J; junction bases unmatched: 3. The CDR3 nucleotides read TGTGCCAGCAGCTTGGACAGGGGGGGCGGCTACACCTTC. Its translation is CASSLDRGGGYTF.

The chain links TRBV21-1 to TRBJ1-1; TRBD1, as called in the table, went unchecked against the DNA. TRBV21-1 is shown as a pseudogene. The CDR3 loop spans 14 amino acids. In DNA, the CDR3 is TGTGCCAGCCCCGGGACAGGGAAGTTTTCTGAAGCTTTCTTT. It yields the protein CASPGTGKFSEAFF.

This sequence joins TRBV9 and TRBJ2-2; the match to TRBD2 covers 8 bases. Germline-derived CDR1 and CDR2 are SGDLS and YYNGEE. This CDR3 has 16 amino acids. The V and J ends lost 4 bases and 6 bases, in that order; junction bases with no gene match: 11. For the CDR3, the DNA is TGTGCCAGCAGCTCGGGACTAGAAAAGTGGGCCGGGGAGCTGTTTTTT. Its translation: CASSSGLEKWAGELFF.

This clone was observed once. The V gene is TRBV6-1, the J gene TRBJ1-5; D is possibly TRBD1 (6 bases). Germline V gene lookup returns CDR1 MNHNS and CDR2 SASEGT. Trimming stripped 9 bases from V and 2 bases from J, with 14 bases between. This CDR3 has 14 amino acids. CDR3 in amino acids: CASWGHMGNQPQHF. The CDR3, as DNA: TGTGCCAGTTGGGGACATATGGGCAATCAGCCCCAGCATTTT.

The chain carries TRBV15 and TRBJ1-5; tentative D call: TRBD1 (5 bases). CDR3 length equals 16 residues. V dropped 0 bases and J dropped 8 bases, with 17 bases sitting between them. CDR1 is LNHNV and CDR2 is YYDKDF in the germline V gene (reference sequence). CDR3 sequence: CATSREIWRGLEPQHF. CDR3 bases: TGTGCCACCAGCAGAGAGATCTGGCGGGGCCTGGAGCCCCAGCATTTT.

V usage is TRBV19 and J usage is TRBJ2-5; a possible D gene is TRBD2 (6 bases). TRBJ2-7 explains the end of the DNA better; the J call may be wrong. CDR3 size: 16 residues. CDR1 LNHDA and CDR2 SQIVND come from the germline V gene (reference sequence). CDR3 sequence: CASSIDLRGSSYEQYF. The CDR3 DNA is TGTGCCAGTAGTATAGATCTCCGGGGGAGCTCCTACGAGCAGTACTTC.

The V gene is TRBV9, the J gene TRBJ2-5, with D possibly TRBD1 on 6 matching bases. CDR1 and CDR2 (germline): SGDLS, YYNGEE. V lost 3 bases and J lost 1, with 7 bases in between. The CDR3 spans 13 residues. CDR3 DNA: TGTGCCAGCAGCGGAGGGGGCCAAGAGACCCAGTACTTC. Amino acid sequence: CASSGGGQETQYF.

The chain has TRBV5-4 and TRBJ2-7, with D possibly matching TRBD1 (5 bases). CDR1 and CDR2 from the germline V gene are SGHNT and YYREEE (reference sequence). The CDR3 extends over 12 amino acids. Trimming stripped 7 bases from V and 6 bases from J, with 14 bases between. CDR3 region: CASRLQGCEQYF. The DNA of the CDR3 is TGTGCCAGCCGTCTTCAGGGATGCGAGCAGTACTTC.

The chain has TRBV20-1 and TRBJ2-1; 8 bases are shared with TRBD2. Trimming removed 3 bases from V and 16 bases from J; junction bases left unmatched: 8. From germline, CDR1 is DFQATT and CDR2 SNEGSKA (reference sequence). The CDR3 contains 11 residues. The DNA for the CDR3 is TGCAGTGCTAGGACCGGGACTAGGGGATTCTTC. Translated: CSARTGTRGFF.

This chain joins TRBV9 and TRBJ2-1; TRBD2 aligns across 10 bases. V was clipped by 3 bases and J by 4 bases; unmatched bases: 4. Germline CDR1 SGDLS, CDR2 YYNGEE. This CDR3 is built from 15 residues. The CDR3 region is CASSDLAGVYNEQFF. The DNA for the CDR3 is TGTGCCAGCAGCGACCTAGCGGGAGTGTACAATGAGCAGTTCTTC.

The V call is TRBV11-2, the J call TRBJ1-4; D not resolved. The CDR3 is 11 residues long. Deletions cut 4 bases from V and 11 bases from J, with 8 bases between. The germline CDR1 and CDR2 sequences are SGHAT and FQNNGV. CDR3 loop: CASSSNRKLFF. The CDR3, as DNA: TGTGCCAGCAGCTCAAATCGGAAACTGTTTTTT.

The chain has TRBV9 and TRBJ2-7, with D unclear. V dropped 3 bases and J dropped 0 bases, with 13 bases sitting between them. The CDR3 length is 15 residues. In germline, CDR1 is SGDLS, CDR2 YYNGEE. Here the CDR3 DNA reads TGTGCCAGCAGCGCCTCCTTTGGTAGCTCCTACGAGCAGTACTTC. It is translated as CASSASFGSSYEQYF.